This T cell receptor (beta chain) was retrieved from a study of regulatory T cells in long-lasting Graves disease. About the study: Duration of antithyroid drug therapy among newly diagnosed Graves' patients was under 3 months.

Time point specified: newly diagnosed GD, antithyroid drugs for less than 3 months. Researchers made the TCR library from RNA that was extracted from PBMCs. This clonotype was counted only a few times. Building the TCR beta libraries relied on iRepertoire HTBI primers, and CDR3 regions underwent Arm-PCR. From the multiplex PCR reads, TCRdb called clonotypes with MiXCR, one entry per CDR3 protein. The table includes roughly 500,000 distinct CDR3 sequences, around 13% detected once. CDR1 is GTSNPN, CDR2 SVGIG, per germline (reference sequence). Trimming removed 0 bases from V and 7 bases from J, with 9 bases in between. The CDR3 runs 12 residues. These same data were also listed under a study on T cells in Graves' hyperthyroidism and ophthalmopathy.

The TCR sequence derives from a woman between 50 and 59 years old with Graves disease. The chain combines TRBV30 with TRBJ1-2, with TRBD1 as a possible D gene (5 bases). This specimen consisted of peripheral blood mononuclear cells (PBMCs), obtained at new diagnosis, from a patient treated with antithyroid drugs. DNA for the CDR3: TGTGCCTGGAGTGTGTCAGGGTTTGGCTACACCTTC. It is translated as CAWSVSGFGYTF.